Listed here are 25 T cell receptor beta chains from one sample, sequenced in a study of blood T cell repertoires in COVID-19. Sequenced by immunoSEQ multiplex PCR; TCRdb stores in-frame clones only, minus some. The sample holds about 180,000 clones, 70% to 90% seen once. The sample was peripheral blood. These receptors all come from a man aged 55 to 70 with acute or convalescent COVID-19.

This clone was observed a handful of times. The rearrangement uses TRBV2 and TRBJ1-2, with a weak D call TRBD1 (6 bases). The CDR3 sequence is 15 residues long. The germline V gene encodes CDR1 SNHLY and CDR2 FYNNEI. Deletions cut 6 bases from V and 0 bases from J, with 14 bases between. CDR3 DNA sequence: TGTGCCAGCAGCCCAAGACAGGAGACTAACTATGGCTACACCTTC. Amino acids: CASSPRQETNYGYTF.

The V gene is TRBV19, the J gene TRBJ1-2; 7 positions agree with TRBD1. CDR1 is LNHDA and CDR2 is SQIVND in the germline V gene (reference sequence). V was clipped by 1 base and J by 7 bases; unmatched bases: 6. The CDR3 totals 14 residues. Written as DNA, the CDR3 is TGTGCCAGTAGTATAGGACAGGGAGCGCGTGGCTACACCTTC. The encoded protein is CASSIGQGARGYTF. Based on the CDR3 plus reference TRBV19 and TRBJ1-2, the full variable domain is DGGITQSPKYLFRKEGQNVTLSCEQNLNHDAMYWYRQDPGQGLRLIYYSQIVNDFQKGDIAEGYSVSREKKESFPLTVTSAQKNPTAFYLCASSIGQGARGYTFGSGTRLTVV.

CDR3 nucleotide sequence: TGTGCCAGCAGCTTAGCGCGGGACAGGCCGGGTGACATTCAGTACTTC. This sequence encodes CASSLARDRPGDIQYF. The chain uses TRBV7-2 and TRBJ2-4; 8 positions agree with TRBD1. The V gene's germline CDR1 is SGHTA and CDR2 FQGNSA. The length of the CDR3 is 16 residues. V shed 0 bases and J 8 bases; nucleotides not matched to a gene: 9. The variable domain in full, completed from reference TRBV7-2 and TRBJ2-4, reads GAGVSQSPSNKVTEKGKDVELRCDPISGHTALYWYRQSLGQGLEFLIYFQGNSAPDKSGLPSDRFSAERTGGSVSTLTIQRTQQEDSAVYLCASSLARDRPGDIQYFGAGTRLSVL.

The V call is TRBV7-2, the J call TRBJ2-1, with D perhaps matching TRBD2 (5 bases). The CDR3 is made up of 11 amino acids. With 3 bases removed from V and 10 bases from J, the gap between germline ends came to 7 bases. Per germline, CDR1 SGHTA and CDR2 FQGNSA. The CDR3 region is CASSFGGEQFF. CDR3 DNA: TGTGCCAGCAGCTTTGGAGGAGAGCAGTTCTTC.

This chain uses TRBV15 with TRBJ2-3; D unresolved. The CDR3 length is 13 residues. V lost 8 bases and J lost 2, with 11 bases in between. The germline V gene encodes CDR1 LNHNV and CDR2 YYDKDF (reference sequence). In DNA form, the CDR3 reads TGTGCCACCTCTCGGTTGAACACAGATACGCAGTATTTT. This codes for CATSRLNTDTQYF.

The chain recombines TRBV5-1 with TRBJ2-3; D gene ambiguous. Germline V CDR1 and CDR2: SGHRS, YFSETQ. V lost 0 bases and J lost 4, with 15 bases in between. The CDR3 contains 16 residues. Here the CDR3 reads CASSLAEYSLSDTQYF. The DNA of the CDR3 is TGCGCCAGCAGCTTGGCCGAGTACTCCCTTTCAGATACGCAGTATTTT. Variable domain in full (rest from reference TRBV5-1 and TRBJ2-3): KAGVTQTPRYLIKTRGQQVTLSCSPISGHRSVSWYQQTPGQGLQFLFEYFSETQRNKGNFPGRFSGRQFSNSRSEMNVSTLELGDSALYLCASSLAEYSLSDTQYFGPGTRLTVL.

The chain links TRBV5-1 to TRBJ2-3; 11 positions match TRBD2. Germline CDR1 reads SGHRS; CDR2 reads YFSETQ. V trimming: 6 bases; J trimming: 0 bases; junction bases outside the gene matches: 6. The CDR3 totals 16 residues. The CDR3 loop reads CASTIGTSGSTDTQYF. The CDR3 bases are TGCGCCAGCACCATCGGGACTAGCGGTAGCACAGATACGCAGTATTTT.

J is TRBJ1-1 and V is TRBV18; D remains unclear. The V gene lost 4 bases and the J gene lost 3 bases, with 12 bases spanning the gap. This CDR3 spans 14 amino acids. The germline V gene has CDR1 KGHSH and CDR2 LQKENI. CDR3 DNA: TGTGCCAGCTCACACCAGTGGAGGGACACTGAAGCTTTCTTT. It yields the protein CASSHQWRDTEAFF.

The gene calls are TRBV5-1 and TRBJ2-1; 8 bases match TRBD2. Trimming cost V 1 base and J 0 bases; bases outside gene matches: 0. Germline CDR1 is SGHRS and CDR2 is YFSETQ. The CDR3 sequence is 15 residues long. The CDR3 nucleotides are TGCGCCAGCAGCTTGAGCGGGAGCTCCTACAATGAGCAGTTCTTC. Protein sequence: CASSLSGSSYNEQFF.

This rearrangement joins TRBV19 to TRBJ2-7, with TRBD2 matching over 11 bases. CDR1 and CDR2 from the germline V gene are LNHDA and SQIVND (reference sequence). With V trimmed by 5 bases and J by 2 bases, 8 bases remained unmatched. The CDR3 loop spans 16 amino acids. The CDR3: CASSSTSGSRPYEQYF. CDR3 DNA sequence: TGTGCCAGTAGTTCTACTAGCGGGAGTCGTCCCTACGAGCAGTACTTC.

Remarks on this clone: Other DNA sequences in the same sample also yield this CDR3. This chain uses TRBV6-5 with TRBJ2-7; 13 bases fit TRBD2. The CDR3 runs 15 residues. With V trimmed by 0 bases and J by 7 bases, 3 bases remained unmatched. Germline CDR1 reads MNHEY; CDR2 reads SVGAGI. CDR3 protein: CASSYSGLAGVEQYF. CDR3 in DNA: TGTGCCAGCAGTTACTCCGGACTAGCGGGAGTGGAGCAGTACTTC.

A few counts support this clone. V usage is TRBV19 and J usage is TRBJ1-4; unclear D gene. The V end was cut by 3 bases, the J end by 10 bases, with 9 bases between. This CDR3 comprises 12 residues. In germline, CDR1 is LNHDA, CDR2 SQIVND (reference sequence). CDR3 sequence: CASSIFGGKLFF. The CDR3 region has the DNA TGTGCCAGTAGTATTTTTGGAGGAAAACTGTTTTTT.

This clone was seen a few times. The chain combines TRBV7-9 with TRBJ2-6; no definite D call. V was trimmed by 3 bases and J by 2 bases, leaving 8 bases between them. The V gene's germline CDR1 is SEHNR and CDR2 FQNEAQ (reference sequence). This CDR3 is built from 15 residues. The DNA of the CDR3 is TGTGCCAGCAGCTTCGGTGGGCCTGGGGCCAACGTCCTGACTTTC. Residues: CASSFGGPGANVLTF.

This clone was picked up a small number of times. The CDR3 loop reads CASSSPPSNEQFF. CDR3 nucleotide sequence: TGTGCCAGCAGTTCTCCCCCTAGCAATGAGCAGTTCTTC. This chain links TRBV28 with TRBJ2-1; D is unclear. The CDR3 is made up of 13 amino acids. Germline V gene data show CDR1 as MDHEN and CDR2 as SYDVKM. The V and J ends lost 4 bases and 6 bases respectively, with 10 bases between them.

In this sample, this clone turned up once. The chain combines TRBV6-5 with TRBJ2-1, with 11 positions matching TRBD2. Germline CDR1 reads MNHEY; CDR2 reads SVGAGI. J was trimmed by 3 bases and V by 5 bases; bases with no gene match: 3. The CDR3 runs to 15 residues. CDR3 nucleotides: TGTGCCAGCAGTACCGGGACTAGCGGCTACAATGAGCAGTTCTTC. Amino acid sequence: CASSTGTSGYNEQFF.

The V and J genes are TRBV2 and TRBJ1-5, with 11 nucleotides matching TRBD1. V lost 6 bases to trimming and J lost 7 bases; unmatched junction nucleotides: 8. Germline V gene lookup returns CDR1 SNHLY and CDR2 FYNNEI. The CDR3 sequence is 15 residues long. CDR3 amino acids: CASSESGTGGQPQHF. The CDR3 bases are TGTGCCAGCAGCGAATCAGGGACAGGGGGGCAGCCCCAGCATTTT. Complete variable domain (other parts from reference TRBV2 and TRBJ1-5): EPEVTQTPSHQVTQMGQEVILRCVPISNHLYFYWYRQILGQKVEFLVSFYNNEISEKSEIFDDQFSVERPDGSNFTLKIRSTKLEDSAMYFCASSESGTGGQPQHFGDGTRLSIL.

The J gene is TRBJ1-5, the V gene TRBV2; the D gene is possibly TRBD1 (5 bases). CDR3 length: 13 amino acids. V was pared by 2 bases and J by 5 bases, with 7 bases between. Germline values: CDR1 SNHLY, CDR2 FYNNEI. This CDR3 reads CASSENRYQPQHF. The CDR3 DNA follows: TGTGCCAGCAGTGAAAACAGGTATCAGCCCCAGCATTTT. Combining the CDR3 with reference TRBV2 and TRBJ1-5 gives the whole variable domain EPEVTQTPSHQVTQMGQEVILRCVPISNHLYFYWYRQILGQKVEFLVSFYNNEISEKSEIFDDQFSVERPDGSNFTLKIRSTKLEDSAMYFCASSENRYQPQHFGDGTRLSIL.

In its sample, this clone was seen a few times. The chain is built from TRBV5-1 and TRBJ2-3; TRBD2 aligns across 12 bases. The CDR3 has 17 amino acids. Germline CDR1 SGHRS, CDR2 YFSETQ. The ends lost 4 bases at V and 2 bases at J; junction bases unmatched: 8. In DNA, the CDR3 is TGCGCCAGCAGCCCTGGTGGGACTAGCGGGCACACAGATACGCAGTATTTT. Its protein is CASSPGGTSGHTDTQYF.

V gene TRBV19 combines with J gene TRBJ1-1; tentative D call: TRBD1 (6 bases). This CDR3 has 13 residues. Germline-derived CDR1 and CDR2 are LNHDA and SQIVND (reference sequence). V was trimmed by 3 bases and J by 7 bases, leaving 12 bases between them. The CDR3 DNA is TGTGCCAGTAGTATCCAGGGGTTTGGTGAAGCTTTCTTT. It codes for CASSIQGFGEAFF.

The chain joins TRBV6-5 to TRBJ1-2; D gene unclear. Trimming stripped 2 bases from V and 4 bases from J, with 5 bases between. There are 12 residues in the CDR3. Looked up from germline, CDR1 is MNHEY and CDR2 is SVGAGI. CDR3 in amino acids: CASSYTGYGYTF. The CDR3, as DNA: TGTGCCAGCAGTTACACGGGCTATGGCTACACCTTC.

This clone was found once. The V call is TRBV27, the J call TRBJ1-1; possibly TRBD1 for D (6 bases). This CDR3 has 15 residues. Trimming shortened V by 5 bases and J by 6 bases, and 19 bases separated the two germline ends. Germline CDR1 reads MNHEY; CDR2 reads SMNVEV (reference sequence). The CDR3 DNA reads TGTGCCAGCAGTCCGAACACAGGGTCGCGGCCTGAAGCTTTCTTT. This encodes CASSPNTGSRPEAFF.

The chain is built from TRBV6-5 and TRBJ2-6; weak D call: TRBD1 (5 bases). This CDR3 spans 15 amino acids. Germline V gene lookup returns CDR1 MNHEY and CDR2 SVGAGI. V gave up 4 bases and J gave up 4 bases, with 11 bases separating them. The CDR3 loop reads CASSFQGSGANVLTF. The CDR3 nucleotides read TGTGCCAGCAGTTTTCAGGGTTCCGGGGCCAACGTCCTGACTTTC.

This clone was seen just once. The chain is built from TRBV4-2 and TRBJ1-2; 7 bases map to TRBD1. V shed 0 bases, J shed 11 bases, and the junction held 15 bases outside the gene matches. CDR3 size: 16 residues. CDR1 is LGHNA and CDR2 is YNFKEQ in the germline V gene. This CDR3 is CASSQDRTGYSRGYTF. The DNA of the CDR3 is TGTGCCAGCAGCCAAGACCGGACAGGCTACTCAAGGGGTTACACCTTC.

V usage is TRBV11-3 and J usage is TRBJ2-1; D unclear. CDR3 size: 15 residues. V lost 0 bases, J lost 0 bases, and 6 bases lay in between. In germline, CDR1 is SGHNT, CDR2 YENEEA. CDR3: CASSLDRASYNEQFF. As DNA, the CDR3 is TGTGCCAGCAGCTTAGATAGAGCCTCCTACAATGAGCAGTTCTTC.

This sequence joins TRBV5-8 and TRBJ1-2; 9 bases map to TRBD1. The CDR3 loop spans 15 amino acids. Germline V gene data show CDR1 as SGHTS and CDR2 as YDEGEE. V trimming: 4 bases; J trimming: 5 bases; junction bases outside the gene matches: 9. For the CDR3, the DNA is TGTGCCAGCAGCCCATTTACAGGGGGCGGGTATGGCTACACCTTC. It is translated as CASSPFTGGGYGYTF.